A single sample is the source of the 21 T cell receptor beta chains below, sequenced in a study of cytomegalovirus exposure and HLA in healthy donors. Amplification used 60 Vbeta primers and 13 Jbeta primers. Sequenced by immunoSEQ multiplex PCR; TCRdb stores in-frame clones only, minus some. The profile shows about 150,000 clones, around 79% of them singletons. What was sequenced was PBMCs. The receptors shown here come from a man aged 25-45 years in good health and CMV-seropositive.

The genes are TRBV7-9 and TRBJ2-7; perhaps TRBD1 as D (7 bases). Trimming stripped 7 bases from V and 3 bases from J, with 19 bases between. The CDR3 runs 15 residues. Germline CDR1 reads SEHNR; CDR2 reads FQNEAQ (reference sequence). This CDR3 is CASIPPGDRVYEQYF. The CDR3 nucleotides are TGTGCCAGCATCCCTCCGGGGGACAGAGTCTACGAGCAGTACTTC.

V is TRBV15 and J is TRBJ1-3; the D is unclear. CDR1 and CDR2 from the germline V gene are LNHNV and YYDKDF (reference sequence). V was pared by 3 bases and J by 4 bases, with 25 bases between. CDR3 length: 19 residues. The DNA for the CDR3 is TGTGCCACCAGCAGGGGTGGTGGGCCGACCATTGGCTCGGGAAACACCATATATTTT. Its translation: CATSRGGGPTIGSGNTIYF.

This chain joins TRBV9 and TRBJ2-2, with a tentative D call TRBD1 (5 bases). The CDR3 spans 15 residues. V lost 4 bases and J lost 7, with 17 bases in between. The germline V gene has CDR1 SGDLS and CDR2 YYNGEE. Written as DNA, the CDR3 is TGTGCCAGCAGCCCAGCCAGGGAATATGTCGGGGAGCTGTTTTTT. Its translation: CASSPAREYVGELFF.

V is TRBV4-1 and J is TRBJ1-2; no reliable D call. The CDR3 has 14 residues. V lost 0 bases and J 4 bases, leaving 9 bases between the germline ends. The germline V gene encodes CDR1 MGHRA and CDR2 YSYEKL. CDR3 sequence reads: CASSQETRSYGYTF. CDR3 sequence (DNA): TGCGCCAGCAGCCAAGAAACGAGGTCCTATGGCTACACCTTC.

V usage is TRBV15 and J usage is TRBJ2-7; a weak D match, TRBD1 (5 bases). This CDR3 has 12 residues. CDR1 LNHNV and CDR2 YYDKDF come from the germline V gene (reference sequence). V gave up 5 bases and J gave up 3 bases, with 8 bases separating them. CDR3 nucleotide sequence: TGTGCCACCAGCTACCAGGGCTACGAGCAGTACTTC. It encodes CATSYQGYEQYF. Based on the CDR3 plus reference TRBV15 and TRBJ2-7, the full variable domain is DAMVIQNPRYQVTQFGKPVTLSCSQTLNHNVMYWYQQKSSQAPKLLFHYYDKDFNNEADTPDNFQSRRPNTSFCFLDIRSPGLGDTAMYLCATSYQGYEQYFGPGTRLTVT.

This clone occurred a few times. This chain links TRBV2 with TRBJ2-7, with TRBD1 identical over 12 bases. The CDR3 spans 16 residues. Germline trimming cut 5 bases from V and 6 bases from J; bases unmatched to any gene: 11. In germline, CDR1 is SNHLY, CDR2 FYNNEI. CDR3 residues: CASSLSPGQGAVEQYF. The CDR3 DNA sequence: TGTGCCAGCAGTTTATCACCGGGACAGGGGGCAGTCGAGCAGTACTTC.

The rearrangement uses TRBV7-9 and TRBJ2-7, with 9 bases lining up with TRBD2. Germline assignment: CDR1 SEHNR and CDR2 FQNEAQ (reference sequence). The CDR3 runs to 16 residues. Trimming took 5 bases from V and 2 from J; bases not matched to a gene: 10. CDR3 loop: CASSKSSGTSTYEQYF. DNA of the CDR3: TGTGCCAGCAGCAAATCAAGCGGGACTAGCACCTACGAGCAGTACTTC.

V usage is TRBV9 and J usage is TRBJ2-7, with a weak D call TRBD2 (5 bases). The V and J ends lost 0 bases and 2 bases respectively, with 9 bases between them. Germline values: CDR1 SGDLS, CDR2 YYNGEE. The CDR3 is made up of 14 amino acids. The DNA for the CDR3 is TGTGCCAGCAGCGTAGCGGGAACCACCTACGAGCAGTACTTC. Translation gives CASSVAGTTYEQYF.

CDR3 sequence reads: CSVETGLEAFF. The CDR3 DNA reads TGCAGCGTTGAAACGGGGTTGGAAGCTTTCTTT. The chain combines TRBV29-1 with TRBJ1-1, with no clear D. The CDR3 totals 11 residues. The V and J ends lost 2 bases and 8 bases respectively, with 9 bases between them. Germline values: CDR1 SQVTM, CDR2 ANQGSEA.

CDR3 coding DNA: TGTGCCAGCAGCCAACAGTCAAATACTGAAGCTTTCTTT. Translation: CASSQQSNTEAFF. The chain has TRBV7-3 and TRBJ1-1, with D unclear. The CDR3 is 13 residues long. Trimming removed 5 bases from V and 5 bases from J, with 12 bases in between. From germline, CDR1 is SGHTA and CDR2 FQGTGA. The full variable domain, its missing parts supplied by reference TRBV7-3 and TRBJ1-1, is GAGVSQTPSNKVTEKGKYVELRCDPISGHTALYWYRQSLGQGPEFLIYFQGTGAADDSGLPNDRFFAVRPEGSVSTLKIQRTERGDSAVYLCASSQQSNTEAFFGQGTRLTVV.

V usage is TRBV7-8 and J usage is TRBJ2-7; TRBD1 matches 8 bases. CDR1 and CDR2 (germline): SGHVS, FQNEAQ. Trimming removed 5 bases from V and 2 bases from J; junction bases left unmatched: 8. The CDR3 covers 15 residues. CDR3 region: CASSLDRGIAYEQYF. The CDR3 region has the DNA TGTGCCAGCAGCCTAGACAGGGGTATTGCCTACGAGCAGTACTTC.

This rearrangement joins TRBV5-4 to TRBJ2-2; 9 nucleotides align to TRBD1. The V gene end was trimmed by 4 bases and the J gene end by 0 bases; junction bases not matched to a gene: 4. The germline gives CDR1 SGHNT, CDR2 YYREEE (reference sequence). This CDR3 is 16 amino acids long. CDR3 sequence: CASSPRQGANTGELFF. CDR3 coding DNA: TGTGCCAGCAGCCCCCGACAGGGGGCGAACACCGGGGAGCTGTTTTTT.

This clone was found a few times. This rearrangement joins TRBV5-1 to TRBJ1-5; D is unclear. CDR3 length equals 15 residues. V was pared by 1 base and J by 3 bases, with 11 bases between. Germline V gives CDR1 SGHRS, CDR2 YFSETQ. CDR3 in DNA: TGCGCCAGCAGCTTGTCCGGGAGTGACAATCAGCCCCAGCATTTT. Amino acids: CASSLSGSDNQPQHF.

The rearrangement links TRBV9 to TRBJ2-1, with a tentative D call TRBD2 (7 bases). This CDR3 has 19 residues. CDR1 and CDR2 (germline): SGDLS, YYNGEE. Between the trimmed V and J ends, which lost 0 bases and 7 bases, there was a span of 26 bases. CDR3 region: CASSVVGEILGGGPNEQFF. The CDR3, as DNA: TGTGCCAGCAGCGTAGTCGGAGAAATCTTGGGGGGGGGCCCGAATGAGCAGTTCTTC.

The V gene is TRBV2, the J gene TRBJ1-4; D gene unclear. Germline V gene data show CDR1 as SNHLY and CDR2 as FYNNEI. The CDR3 sequence is 13 residues long. V was pared by 4 bases and J by 8 bases, with 11 bases between. As DNA, the CDR3 is TGTGCCAGCAGTGCTCGATCTCGGGAAAAACTGTTTTTT. This encodes CASSARSREKLFF.

This clone was seen more than once but under ten times. The rearrangement joins TRBV6-5 to TRBJ1-4, with D perhaps TRBD1 (6 bases). The V gene's germline CDR1 is MNHEY and CDR2 SVGAGI. The germline V and J ends were trimmed by 6 bases and 8 bases, with 13 bases remaining between them. The CDR3 spans 13 residues. CDR3 sequence: CASRPGHMEKLFF. CDR3 in DNA: TGTGCCAGCAGGCCGGGACATATGGAAAAACTGTTTTTT.

The CDR3 DNA reads TGTGCCAGCGGCGGGCTTTATAATTCACCCCTCCACTTT. It translates to CASGGLYNSPLHF. The gene calls are TRBV7-9 and TRBJ1-6; D is ambiguous. The CDR3 has 13 residues. V was clipped by 8 bases and J by 4 bases, with 9 bases between them. Germline V gene data show CDR1 as SEHNR and CDR2 as FQNEAQ (reference sequence).

Remarks on this clone: The sample holds other DNA sequences that translate to the same CDR3. The chain combines TRBV29-1 with TRBJ1-5; D possibly corresponds to TRBD1 (6 bases). Germline V gene lookup returns CDR1 SQVTM and CDR2 ANQGSEA. CDR3 size: 13 residues. With 5 bases removed from V and 3 bases from J, the gap between germline ends came to 11 bases. The CDR3 DNA sequence: TGCAGCGTTCGGGACAACATCAATCAGCCCCAGCATTTT. It specifies CSVRDNINQPQHF.

This clone appeared a few times. V usage is TRBV7-8 and J usage is TRBJ2-5, with 12 positions matching TRBD2. The V gene's germline CDR1 is SGHVS and CDR2 FQNEAQ. The CDR3 extends over 18 amino acids. V was pared by 4 bases and J by 4 bases, with 13 bases of the junction left unmatched. DNA of the CDR3: TGTGCCAGCAGCTCTTCGCCTTCGACTAGCGGGGGAAGAGAGACCCAGTACTTC. Its protein is CASSSSPSTSGGRETQYF.

The chain has TRBV29-1 and TRBJ2-7; D might be TRBD2 (5 bases). CDR1 is SQVTM and CDR2 is ANQGSEA in the germline V gene. This CDR3 comprises 11 residues. V lost 4 bases, J lost 3 bases, and 7 bases lay in between. CDR3 sequence reads: CSVARDYEQYF. The CDR3, as DNA: TGCAGCGTTGCGAGGGACTACGAGCAGTACTTC.

CDR3 bases: TGTGCCAGCAGCTCTCAGCGGGGGGTTGGTAACCAGCATTTT. Amino acid sequence: CASSSQRGVGNQHF. The chain joins TRBV5-6 to TRBJ1-5, with D perhaps TRBD1 (5 bases). Germline values: CDR1 SGHDT, CDR2 YYEEEE. V was trimmed by 3 bases and J by 12 bases, leaving 19 bases between them. The CDR3 loop spans 14 amino acids.